This T cell receptor beta chain stems from a study of T cell responses to AZD1222 COVID-19 vaccine. In regard to this clone: Other nucleotide sequences in the sample specify the same CDR3.

Germline loops: CDR1 SGHNT, CDR2 YYREEE (reference sequence). This CDR3 has 14 amino acids. The V and J ends lost 3 bases and 6 bases, in that order; junction bases with no gene match: 4. The method was immunoSEQ multiplex PCR; TCRdb's version includes in-frame clones alone and lacks a portion of them. This table holds 25,000 to 35,000 clones, 80% to 95% found once. The sequence derives from an adult in good health. Sequenced here: peripheral blood, sampled on day 0 of AZD1222 vaccination. The rearrangement uses TRBV5-4 and TRBJ2-3; TRBD1 aligns across 10 bases. CDR3 loop: CASSWGQGSDTQYF. The CDR3 region has the DNA TGTGCCAGCAGCTGGGGACAGGGGAGCGATACGCAGTATTTT.